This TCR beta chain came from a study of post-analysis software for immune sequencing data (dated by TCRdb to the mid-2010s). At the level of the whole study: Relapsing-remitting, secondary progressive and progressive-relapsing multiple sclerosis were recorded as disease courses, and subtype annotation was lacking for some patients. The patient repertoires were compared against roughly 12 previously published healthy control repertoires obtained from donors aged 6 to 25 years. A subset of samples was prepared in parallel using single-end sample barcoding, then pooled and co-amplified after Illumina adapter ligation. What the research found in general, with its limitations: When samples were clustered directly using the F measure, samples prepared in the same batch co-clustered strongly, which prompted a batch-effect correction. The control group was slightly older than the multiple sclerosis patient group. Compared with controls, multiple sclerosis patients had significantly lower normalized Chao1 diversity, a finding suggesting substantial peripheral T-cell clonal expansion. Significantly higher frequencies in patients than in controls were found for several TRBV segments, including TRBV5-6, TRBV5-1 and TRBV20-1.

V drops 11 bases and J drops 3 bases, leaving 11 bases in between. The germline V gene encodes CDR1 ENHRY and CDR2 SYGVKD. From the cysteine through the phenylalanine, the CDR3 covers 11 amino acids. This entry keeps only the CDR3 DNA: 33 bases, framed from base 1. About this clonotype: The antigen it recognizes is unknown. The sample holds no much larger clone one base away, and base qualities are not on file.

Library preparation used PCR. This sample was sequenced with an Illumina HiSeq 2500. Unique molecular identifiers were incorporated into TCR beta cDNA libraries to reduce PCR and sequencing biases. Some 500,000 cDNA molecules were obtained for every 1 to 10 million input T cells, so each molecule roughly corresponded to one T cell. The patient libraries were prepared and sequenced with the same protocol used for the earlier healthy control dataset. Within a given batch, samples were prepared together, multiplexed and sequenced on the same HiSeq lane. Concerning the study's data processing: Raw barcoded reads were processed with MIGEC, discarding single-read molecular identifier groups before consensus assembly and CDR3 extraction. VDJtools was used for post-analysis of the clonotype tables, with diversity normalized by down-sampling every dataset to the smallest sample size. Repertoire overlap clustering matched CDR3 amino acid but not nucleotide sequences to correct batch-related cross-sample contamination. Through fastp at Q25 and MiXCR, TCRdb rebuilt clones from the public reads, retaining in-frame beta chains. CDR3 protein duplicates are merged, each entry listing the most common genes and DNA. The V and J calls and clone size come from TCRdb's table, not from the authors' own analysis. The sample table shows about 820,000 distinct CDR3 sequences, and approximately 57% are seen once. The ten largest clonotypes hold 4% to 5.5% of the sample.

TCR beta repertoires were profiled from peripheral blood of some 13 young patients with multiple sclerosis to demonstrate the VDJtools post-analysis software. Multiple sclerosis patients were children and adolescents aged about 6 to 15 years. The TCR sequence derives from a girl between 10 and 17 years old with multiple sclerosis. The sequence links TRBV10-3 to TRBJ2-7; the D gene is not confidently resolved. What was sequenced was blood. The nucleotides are TGTGCCGTTAGCTGGGGCTACGAGCAGTACTTC. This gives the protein CAVSWGYEQYF.